This T cell receptor (beta chain) originates from a study of T-cell memory formation after mild COVID-19. Findings and limits, study-wide: CD4+ clones that contracted lay mainly in CM and EM; CD8+ ones lay in EMRA. Pre-infection memory held some responding clones, suggesting pre-existing cross-reactive T cells responded.

In TCRdb, the 5' RACE reads were re-called with MiXCR into one record per CDR3 protein. The data contain some 330,000 distinct CDR3 sequences, over 20% of them singletons. In its sample, this clonotype was seen a few times. The antigen is not known. Specimen: PBMCs or a T cell subset sorted from them (not recorded which). The receptor comes from an adult woman who had mild COVID-19 (a few samples of this study predate the infection). Cell type and time point are not known.

As DNA, the CDR3 is TGCGCCAGCAGCCACCCCCTGGGACAGACGGCCTACAATGAGCAGTTCTTC. As protein: CASSHPLGQTAYNEQFF. This chain joins TRBV4-1 and TRBJ2-1, with 7 bases aligning to TRBD1. This CDR3 has 17 residues. Germline V gene data show CDR1 as MGHRA and CDR2 as YSYEKL. V was pared by 3 bases and J by 2 bases, with 10 bases of the junction left unmatched.